Below, 25 T cell receptor beta chains from the same sample are listed, as sequenced in a study of T-cell memory formation after mild COVID-19. One entry per CDR3 protein, called by TCRdb with MiXCR from the 5' RACE reads. The data show 90,000 to 120,000 distinct CDR3 sequences, with approximately 15% seen just once and under 45% held by the top ten. Sequenced material: PBMCs or a T cell subset sorted from them (not recorded which). The receptors originated from a man aged 18 to 29 who had mild COVID-19 (a few samples of this study predate the infection). Cell type and time point are not known.

There are a few counts of this clonotype. This chain joins TRBV29-1 and TRBJ2-2; 7 bases are shared with TRBD2. Germline CDR1 reads SQVTM; CDR2 reads ANQGSEA. J was trimmed by 0 bases and V by 4 bases; bases with no gene match: 5. This CDR3 is 15 amino acids long. The chain's CDR3 is CSVGVGLPNTGELFF. The CDR3 nucleotides are TGCAGCGTTGGGGTGGGACTACCGAACACCGGGGAGCTGTTTTTT.

This clonotype turned up a few times. The chain has TRBV5-1 and TRBJ2-2, with D perhaps matching TRBD2 (6 bases). This CDR3 comprises 16 residues. Germline assignment: CDR1 SGHRS and CDR2 YFSETQ. V lost 1 base, J lost 3 bases, and 13 bases lay in between. The CDR3 here is CASSLRAEGYTGELFF. For the CDR3, the DNA is TGCGCCAGCAGCTTGCGGGCGGAGGGATACACCGGGGAGCTGTTTTTT.

This clonotype was detected only a few times. V usage is TRBV7-9 and J usage is TRBJ1-2; 7 bases agree with TRBD1. The CDR3 contains 14 residues. The germline V gene encodes CDR1 SEHNR and CDR2 FQNEAQ (reference sequence). After removal of 6 bases from V and 6 bases from J, the junction contained 10 bases not matched to a gene. The CDR3 region has the DNA TGTGCCAGCAGAGGGGGGACAGTACTCAATGGCTACACCTTC. It translates to CASRGGTVLNGYTF.

This clonotype was seen a handful of times. This CDR3 is CASKGTAGNTEAFF. CDR3 DNA sequence: TGTGCCAGCAAAGGGACTGCCGGGAACACTGAAGCTTTCTTT. The chain uses TRBV9 and TRBJ1-1; tentatively, D is TRBD1 (5 bases). CDR3 length: 14 amino acids. Germline V lookup: CDR1 SGDLS, CDR2 YYNGEE. The V gene lost 6 bases and the J gene lost 1 base, with 13 bases spanning the gap.

This clonotype was found a few times. This chain joins TRBV27 and TRBJ1-2; a possible D gene is TRBD1 (6 bases). The germline V gene has CDR1 MNHEY and CDR2 SMNVEV (reference sequence). The germline V and J ends were trimmed by 3 bases and 1 base, with 12 bases remaining between them. This CDR3 is 15 amino acids long. The CDR3 here is CASSLGGAGNYGYTF. Written as DNA, the CDR3 is TGTGCCAGCAGTTTGGGGGGCGCGGGTAACTATGGCTACACCTTC.

This clonotype was detected only a few times. V gene TRBV28 combines with J gene TRBJ1-2, with D tentatively TRBD1 (6 bases). CDR3 length: 15 amino acids. Germline CDR1 and CDR2: MDHEN and SYDVKM. V lost 4 bases and J lost 2, with 14 bases in between. The CDR3 DNA sequence: TGTGCCAGCAGTTCTCCTAAGGGGGAGAACTATGGCTACACCTTC. It codes for CASSSPKGENYGYTF.

This clonotype came up a few times. This rearrangement joins TRBV4-3 to TRBJ1-1; no clear D. The V end was cut by 0 bases, the J end by 4 bases, with 12 bases between. Germline V gene sequence: CDR1 LGHNA, CDR2 YSLEER. This CDR3 spans 15 amino acids. The CDR3 DNA sequence: TGCGCCAGCAGCCAAGACGCGGCCTCCCTCACTGAAGCTTTCTTT. Translated: CASSQDAASLTEAFF.

This clonotype came up a few times. This sequence joins TRBV7-9 and TRBJ1-2; D remains unclear. The germline gives CDR1 SEHNR, CDR2 FQNEAQ (reference sequence). V was trimmed by 5 bases and J by 3 bases, leaving 19 bases between them. The CDR3 covers 16 residues. The CDR3 sequence: CASSPSGITPYYGYTF. The DNA of the CDR3 is TGTGCCAGCAGCCCCTCCGGGATTACACCTTACTATGGCTACACCTTC.

This clonotype was observed a few times. The gene calls are TRBV24-1 and TRBJ2-1; 8 positions match TRBD2. This CDR3 has 18 residues. Germline values: CDR1 KGHDR, CDR2 SFDVKD. The ends lost 7 bases at V and 2 bases at J; junction bases unmatched: 15. CDR3 nucleotides: TGTGCCACCAGCCGGTCGGTGTTGGCTAGCGGGCCCTACAATGAGCAGTTCTTC. This gives the protein CATSRSVLASGPYNEQFF.

The table lists this clonotype with a few counts. The chain recombines TRBV7-9 with TRBJ1-5; D gene ambiguous. CDR3 length: 14 residues. CDR1 and CDR2 (germline): SEHNR, FQNEAQ (reference sequence). The V end lost 4 bases, the J end lost 4 bases, and 11 bases lay between the germline ends. In DNA form, the CDR3 reads TGTGCCAGCAGCTCCCCGTTCGGGAATCAGCCCCAGCATTTT. Protein product: CASSSPFGNQPQHF. The full variable domain, in which reference TRBV7-9 and TRBJ1-5 provide the parts outside the CDR3, is DTGVSQNPRHKITKRGQNVTFRCDPISEHNRLYWYRQTLGQGPEFLTYFQNEAQLEKSRLLSDRFSAERPKGSFSTLEIQRTEQGDSAMYLCASSSPFGNQPQHFGDGTRLSIL.

In this sample, this clonotype turned up a few times. This CDR3 reads CASSSPPGSNQPQHF. As DNA, the CDR3 is TGTGCCAGCAGCTCCCCCCCAGGGAGCAATCAGCCCCAGCATTTT. This chain links TRBV12-3 or TRBV12-4 with TRBJ1-5, with a tentative D call TRBD1 (5 bases). V was pared by 6 bases and J by 1 base, with 13 bases between. CDR3 length: 15 residues.

At least ten counts were recorded for this clonotype. V is TRBV7-9 and J is TRBJ1-6; D unclear. The V and J ends lost 4 bases and 10 bases respectively, with 11 bases between them. Germline V lookup: CDR1 SEHNR, CDR2 FQNEAQ (reference sequence). This CDR3 has 13 amino acids. This CDR3 is CASSSWTGSPLHF. The CDR3 DNA reads as TGTGCCAGCAGCTCCTGGACCGGGTCACCCCTCCACTTT.

This clonotype has at least ten counts. V and J are TRBV4-1 and TRBJ2-1, with no clear D. The V end lost 1 base, the J end lost 3 bases, and 7 bases lay between the germline ends. This CDR3 contains 14 residues. CDR1 and CDR2 (germline): MGHRA, YSYEKL. The CDR3 coding sequence is TGCGCCAGCAGCCAAGCAGTTAACTACAATGAGCAGTTCTTC. Translation: CASSQAVNYNEQFF.

This clonotype was counted a few times. The chain uses TRBV6-6 and TRBJ2-5, with TRBD1 matching over 7 bases. V shed 2 bases, J shed 5 bases, and the junction held 8 bases outside the gene matches. In germline, CDR1 is MNHNY, CDR2 SVGAGI (reference sequence). There are 15 residues in the CDR3. The CDR3 DNA is TGTGCCAGCAGTTACGCGACAGGGAGTGGGGAGACCCAGTACTTC. Protein sequence: CASSYATGSGETQYF.

This clonotype was seen many times. This CDR3 is CASSQDSKAFF. CDR3 DNA: TGTGCCAGCAGCCAAGATTCCAAAGCTTTCTTT. J is TRBJ1-1 and V is TRBV4-2, with D uncertain. Trimming left V 0 bases short and J 9 bases short, with 5 bases between. The CDR3 runs 11 residues. The V gene's germline CDR1 is LGHNA and CDR2 YNFKEQ.

This clonotype was recorded a few times. The V gene is TRBV12-3 or TRBV12-4, the J gene TRBJ2-7, with 8 bases lining up with TRBD1. Losses at the gene ends were 6 bases for V and 6 bases for J; bases not matched to a gene: 10. CDR3 length: 14 amino acids. In DNA form, the CDR3 reads TGTGCCAGCAGGACCGGGACAGGAGGGTCCGAGCAGTACTTC. Translated, it gives CASRTGTGGSEQYF.

This clonotype was counted only a few times. At one end the junction does not follow the germline gene, possibly because of a read error. CDR3 protein: CASSLAGALNEQFF. DNA of the CDR3: TGTGCCAGCAGTCTAGCGGGGGCGCTCAATGAGCAGTTCTTC. The chain links TRBV12-3 or TRBV12-4 to TRBJ2-1, with 10 bases lining up with TRBD2. This CDR3 comprises 14 residues.

The genes are TRBV2 and TRBJ2-3; the D is unclear. Trimming removed 4 bases from V and 2 bases from J, with 7 bases in between. This CDR3 has 13 residues. CDR1 SNHLY and CDR2 FYNNEI come from the germline V gene. CDR3 bases: TGTGCCAGCAGTGCGCAGGCCACAGATACGCAGTATTTT. It translates to CASSAQATDTQYF. The full variable domain, its missing parts supplied by reference TRBV2 and TRBJ2-3, is EPEVTQTPSHQVTQMGQEVILRCVPISNHLYFYWYRQILGQKVEFLVSFYNNEISEKSEIFDDQFSVERPDGSNFTLKIRSTKLEDSAMYFCASSAQATDTQYFGPGTRLTVL.

This clonotype has a handful of counts. The chain employs TRBV6-5 and TRBJ2-1, with 12 positions matching TRBD2. The V gene end was trimmed by 6 bases and the J gene end by 9 bases; junction bases not matched to a gene: 12. CDR3 size: 16 residues. Germline CDR1 reads MNHEY; CDR2 reads SVGAGI. DNA of the CDR3: TGTGCCAGCAGCCCAACAGCGGGACTAGCGGGCCGTGAGCAGTTCTTC. Its protein is CASSPTAGLAGREQFF.

The sample holds a few counts of this clonotype. V usage is TRBV6-2 or TRBV6-3 and J usage is TRBJ2-2; D not certain. Germline lookup yields CDR1 MNHEY and CDR2 SVGEGT. The CDR3 covers 15 residues. The V end lost 7 bases, the J end lost 2 bases, and 14 bases lay between the germline ends. For the CDR3, the DNA is TGTGCCAGCACGGACGTCCGGTTCAACACCGGGGAGCTGTTTTTT. Protein product: CASTDVRFNTGELFF.

The chain uses TRBV9 and TRBJ2-5; the D is unclear. CDR3 length: 11 amino acids. Trimming removed 7 bases from V and 5 bases from J, with 9 bases in between. Germline values: CDR1 SGDLS, CDR2 YYNGEE. CDR3 in amino acids: CASGNEETQYF. CDR3 DNA: TGTGCCAGCGGTAATGAGGAGACCCAGTACTTC.

This clonotype was detected only a few times. V usage is TRBV4-3 and J usage is TRBJ2-2; no clear D gene. Per the germline V gene, CDR1 is LGHNA and CDR2 is YSLEER. The CDR3 sequence is 15 residues long. Trimming removed 0 bases at V and 1 base at J, with 6 bases between. DNA for the CDR3: TGCGCCAGCAGCCAAGATAGTGGGAACACCGGGGAGCTGTTTTTT. It encodes CASSQDSGNTGELFF.

A few counts support this clonotype. The chain combines TRBV27 with TRBJ1-2; no firm D call. CDR3 size: 14 residues. Germline CDR1 and CDR2: MNHEY and SMNVEV (reference sequence). Trimming cost V 2 bases and J 2 bases, with 9 bases left between them. CDR3 DNA sequence: TGTGCCAGCAGTTTAGTTGCCAGCAACTATGGCTACACCTTC. This sequence encodes CASSLVASNYGYTF.

V gene TRBV4-1 combines with J gene TRBJ2-1, with D perhaps matching TRBD1 (5 bases). Per the germline V gene, CDR1 is MGHRA and CDR2 is YSYEKL. Trimming left V 5 bases short and J 3 bases short, with 8 bases between. The CDR3 length is 13 residues. DNA of the CDR3: TGCGCCAGCAGCTCGGACAACTACAATGAGCAGTTCTTC. Translation gives CASSSDNYNEQFF.

This clonotype was observed many times. The V and J genes are TRBV7-8 and TRBJ2-1, with a weak D call TRBD2 (6 bases). The CDR3 totals 12 residues. The germline CDR1 and CDR2 sequences are SGHVS and FQNEAQ. Trimming removed 4 bases from V and 7 bases from J, with 8 bases in between. DNA of the CDR3: TGTGCCAGCAGCTCACTAGCTAATGAGCAGTTCTTC. Translated: CASSSLANEQFF.